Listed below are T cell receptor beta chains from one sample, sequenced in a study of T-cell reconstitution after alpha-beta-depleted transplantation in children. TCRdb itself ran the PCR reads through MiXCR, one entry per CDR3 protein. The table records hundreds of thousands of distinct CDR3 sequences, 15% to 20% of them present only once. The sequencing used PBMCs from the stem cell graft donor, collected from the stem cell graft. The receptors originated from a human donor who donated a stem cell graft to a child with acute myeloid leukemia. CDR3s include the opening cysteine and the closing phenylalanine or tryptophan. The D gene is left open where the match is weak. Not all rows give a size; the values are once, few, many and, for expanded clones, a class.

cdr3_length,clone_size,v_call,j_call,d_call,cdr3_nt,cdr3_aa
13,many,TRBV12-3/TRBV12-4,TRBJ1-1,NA,TGTGCCAGCAGTTGGGGAGGGTACACTGAAGCTTTCTTT,CASSWGGYTEAFF
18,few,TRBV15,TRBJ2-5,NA,TGTGCCACCAGCAGAGATCGGAGGTTTGGGGGGAGACAAGAGACCCAGTACTTC,CATSRDRRFGGRQETQYF
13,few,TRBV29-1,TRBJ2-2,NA,TGCAGCGTGAGGACAGACCTCACCGGGGAGCTGTTTTTT,CSVRTDLTGELFF
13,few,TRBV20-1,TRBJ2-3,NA,TGCAGTGCTACTAGGGCGGGTTCAGATACGCAGTATTTT,CSATRAGSDTQYF
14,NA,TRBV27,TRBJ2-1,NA,TGTGCCAGCAAGGGGGGGGACTCCTACAATGAGCAGTTCTTC,CASKGGDSYNEQFF
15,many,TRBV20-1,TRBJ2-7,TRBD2,TGCAGTGCTAGAACGTCTAGCGGGGGGGGCTACGAGCAGTACTTC,CSARTSSGGGYEQYF
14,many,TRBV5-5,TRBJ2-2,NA,TGTGCCAGCAGCTTGGAAGGGGACACCGGGGAGCTGTTTTTT,CASSLEGDTGELFF
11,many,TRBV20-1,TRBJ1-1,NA,TGCAGTGCTAGAGGAGGGTATGAAGCTTTCTTT,CSARGGYEAFF
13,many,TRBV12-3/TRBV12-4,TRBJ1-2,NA,TGTGCCAGCAGTTCGGGTCTCCTGGGTGGCTACACCTTC,CASSSGLLGGYTF
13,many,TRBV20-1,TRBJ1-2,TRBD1,TGCAGCGCCACAGGGGGAAGTGGTTATGGCTACACCTTC,CSATGGSGYGYTF
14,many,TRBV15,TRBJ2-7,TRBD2,TGTGCCACCAGCAGAGACGGACTAGCGGACGAGCAGTACTTC,CATSRDGLADEQYF
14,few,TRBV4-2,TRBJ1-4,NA,TGTGCCAGCAGCCAACAGGGGTATAATGAAAAACTGTTTTTT,CASSQQGYNEKLFF
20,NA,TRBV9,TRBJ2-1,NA,TGTGCCAGCAGCGTAGGCGGCAGGGCAAGACTATATATAAACTACAATGAGCAGTTCTTC,CASSVGGRARLYINYNEQFF
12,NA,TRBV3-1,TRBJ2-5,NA,TGTGCCAGCAGCCAAGTTCAGAAGACCCAGTACTTC,CASSQVQKTQYF
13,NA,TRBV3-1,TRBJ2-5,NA,TGTGCCAGCAGCCAAGGGACTTTGCAGACCCAGTACTTC,CASSQGTLQTQYF
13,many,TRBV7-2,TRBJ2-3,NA,TGTGCCAGCAGCCCCGGGGGTCAAGGGGCGCAGTATTTT,CASSPGGQGAQYF
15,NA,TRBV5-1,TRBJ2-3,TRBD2,TGCGCCAGCAGCCGGACGGGGGGGGCGGTGGATACGCAGTATTTT,CASSRTGGAVDTQYF
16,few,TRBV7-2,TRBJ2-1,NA,TGTGCCAGCAGCCCCTTTTCGGGGGGCCTACAATTATGGCAGTTCTTC,CASSPFSGGLQLWQFF
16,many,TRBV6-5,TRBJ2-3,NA,TGTGCCAGCAGTTACTCGGGCAGGGTTAGCACAGATACGCAGTATTTT,CASSYSGRVSTDTQYF
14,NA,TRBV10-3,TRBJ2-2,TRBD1,TGTGCCATCAAGGGACAGGGTAGGACCGGGGAGCTGTTTTTT,CAIKGQGRTGELFF
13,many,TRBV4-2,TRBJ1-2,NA,TGTGCCAGCAGCCAAGGCGTTAACTATGGCTACACCTTC,CASSQGVNYGYTF
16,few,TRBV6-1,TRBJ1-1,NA,TGTGCCAGCAGTGAGGGGCAGGGGAGGACGAGCACTGAAGCTTTCTTT,CASSEGQGRTSTEAFF
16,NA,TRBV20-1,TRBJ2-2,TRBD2,TGCAGTGCTAGAGACTCTAGCGGGGGGAAAACCGGGGAGCTGTTTTTT,CSARDSSGGKTGELFF
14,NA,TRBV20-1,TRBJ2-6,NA,TGCAGTGCTAGACCGGCCTCTGGGGCCAACGTCCTGACTTTC,CSARPASGANVLTF
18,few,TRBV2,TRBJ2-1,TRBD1,TGTGCCAGCAGCCAACCCGGGACAGGTAACCACCCTGAATCATGGCAGTTCTTC,CASSQPGTGNHPESWQFF
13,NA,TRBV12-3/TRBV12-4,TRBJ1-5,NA,TGTGCCAGCAGCCCGATTAGCAATCAGCCCCAGCATTTT,CASSPISNQPQHF
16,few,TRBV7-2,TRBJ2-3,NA,TGTGCCAGCAGCTTAAGCTGGGTGGGATACACAGATACGCAGTATTTT,CASSLSWVGYTDTQYF
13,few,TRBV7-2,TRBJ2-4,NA,TGTGCCAGCAGCCTGGGCAGACTGAACATTCAGTACTTC,CASSLGRLNIQYF
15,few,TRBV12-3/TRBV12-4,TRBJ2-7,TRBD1,TGTGCCAGCAGTCCCAGTGGGACAGGGTACAACGAGCAGTACTTC,CASSPSGTGYNEQYF
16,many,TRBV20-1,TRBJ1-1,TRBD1,TGCAGTGCTAGCGGGGGGACAGGGCTCTTGAACACTGAAGCTTTCTTT,CSASGGTGLLNTEAFF
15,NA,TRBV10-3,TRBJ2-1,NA,TGTGCCATCAGTGAGGTCAGCAGCTCCTACAATGAGCAGTTCTTC,CAISEVSSSYNEQFF
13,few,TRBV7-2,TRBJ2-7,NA,TGTGCCAGCAGCTTATTGGCAAAGGGGGGGTTCTACTTC,CASSLLAKGGFYF
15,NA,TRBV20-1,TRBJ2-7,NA,TGCAGCGCACATGGGGGACAAACGGACTCCTACGAGCAGTACTTC,CSAHGGQTDSYEQYF
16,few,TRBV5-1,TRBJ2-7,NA,TGCGCCAGCAGCTTGAGAGTCTCGGACAGCTCCTACGAGCAGTACTTC,CASSLRVSDSSYEQYF
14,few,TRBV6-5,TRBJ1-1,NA,TGTGCCAGCAGTTACGATACAGGCTACACTGAAGCTTTCTTT,CASSYDTGYTEAFF
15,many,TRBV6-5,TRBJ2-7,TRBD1,TGTGCCAGCAGTTACGGCGGGACAGGGGACTACGAGCAGTACTTC,CASSYGGTGDYEQYF
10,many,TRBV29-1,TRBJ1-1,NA,TGCAGCGTGGCGGAAAATGAAGCTTTCTTT,CSVAENEAFF
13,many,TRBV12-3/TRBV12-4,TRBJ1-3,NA,TGTGCCAGCAGTTTATCCGGCGGAAACACCATATATTTT,CASSLSGGNTIYF
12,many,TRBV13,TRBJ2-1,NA,TGTGCCAGCAGCTCTCCAGGGAATGAGCAGTTCTTC,CASSSPGNEQFF
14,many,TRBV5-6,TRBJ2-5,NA,TGTGCCAGCAGCTTGGGACAGTTCCAAGAGACCCAGTACTTC,CASSLGQFQETQYF
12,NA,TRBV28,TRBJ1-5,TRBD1,TGTGCGGGACAGGGGGCCAATCAGCCCCAGCATTTT,CAGQGANQPQHF
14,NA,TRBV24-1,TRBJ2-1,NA,TGTGCCACCGGACCCGGGGGCTATCGGATTGAGCAGTTCTTC,CATGPGGYRIEQFF
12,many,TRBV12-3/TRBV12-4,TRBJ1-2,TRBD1,TGTGCCAGCAGAAAGGACAGGGGTGGCTACACCTTC,CASRKDRGGYTF
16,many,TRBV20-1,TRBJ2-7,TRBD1,TGCAGTGCTAGAGTACCCGCTTGGACAGGGGGTGACGAGCAGTACTTC,CSARVPAWTGGDEQYF
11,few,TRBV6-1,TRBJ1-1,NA,TGTGCCAGCAGTGAACGGGGGGAAGCTTTCTTT,CASSERGEAFF
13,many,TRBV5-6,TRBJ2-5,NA,TGTGCCAGCAGCTTATTCAGTCGGGAGACCCAGTACTTC,CASSLFSRETQYF
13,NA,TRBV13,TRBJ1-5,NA,TGTGCCAGCAGCACCAGAGGGTCCCAGCCCCAGCATTTT,CASSTRGSQPQHF
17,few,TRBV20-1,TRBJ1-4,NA,TGCAGTGCTAGAGTATATCGCTCCGAGACGGACAATGAAAAACTGTTTTTT,CSARVYRSETDNEKLFF
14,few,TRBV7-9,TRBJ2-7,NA,TGTGCCAGCAGCCCCGGGAGTAAGGGGTACGAGCAGTACTTC,CASSPGSKGYEQYF
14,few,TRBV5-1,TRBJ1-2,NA,TGCGCCAGCAGCTCGGCAGCCGACAGCCCTGGCTACACCTTC,CASSSAADSPGYTF
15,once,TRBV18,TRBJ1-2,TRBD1,TGTGCCAGCTCACACCCGGGACAGGGGGCCTATGGCTACACCTTC,CASSHPGQGAYGYTF
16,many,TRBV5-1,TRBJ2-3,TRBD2,TGCGCCAGCAGCGGCTTGGCGGGGGGGAGCACAGATACGCAGTATTTT,CASSGLAGGSTDTQYF
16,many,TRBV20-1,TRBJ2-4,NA,TGCAGTGCTAGAGATCGGGAAGGGGCAAACCCTAACATTCAGTACTTC,CSARDREGANPNIQYF
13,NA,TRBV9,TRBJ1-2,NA,TGTGCCAGCAGCGTAGCCAGGAACTATGGCTACACCTTC,CASSVARNYGYTF